The 32 T cell receptor beta chains listed next were all sequenced from one sample in a study of T-cell reconstitution after alpha-beta-depleted transplantation in children. Unique molecular identifiers featured in how the TCRbeta library was prepared. TCRdb reprocessed the PCR reads with MiXCR, giving one entry per CDR3 protein. The table records over 150,000 distinct CDR3 sequences, more than 9.5% of them present only once. The specimen comprised PBMCs, sampled before TCRalphabeta/CD19-depleted stem cell transplant. These TCRs come from a boy aged 2 to 10 with acute myeloid leukemia, due to receive a stem cell transplant.

This clonotype occurred many times. The J gene is TRBJ1-1, the V gene TRBV12-3 or TRBV12-4; D unclear. There are 12 residues in the CDR3. V was pared by 4 bases and J by 4 bases, with 7 bases between. The CDR3 DNA is TGTGCCAGCAGTTCCGGCGGCACTGAAGCTTTCTTT. Translated: CASSSGGTEAFF.

This clonotype was seen at least ten times. The genes are TRBV5-1 and TRBJ1-2; D unresolved. V was pared by 0 bases and J by 5 bases, with 17 bases between. The germline V gene encodes CDR1 SGHRS and CDR2 YFSETQ. The CDR3 is 16 amino acids. CDR3 protein: CASSLGSPDLGYGYTF. CDR3 bases: TGCGCCAGCAGCTTGGGATCACCAGACCTGGGATATGGCTACACCTTC.

This clonotype was recorded many times. This chain links TRBV20-1 with TRBJ1-5; D unclear. CDR3 length: 12 amino acids. The ends were cut back, 6 bases at V and 0 bases at J, with 6 bases in the middle. CDR1 and CDR2 (germline): DFQATT, SNEGSKA (reference sequence). CDR3 region: CSAQHSNQPQHF. In DNA, the CDR3 is TGCAGTGCCCAACATAGCAATCAGCCCCAGCATTTT.

A remark on this clonotype: Given a much more abundant clone one base away, this may be a read error. The rearrangement joins TRBV5-6 to TRBJ2-2, with D possibly being TRBD2 (5 bases). Germline CDR1 is SGHDT and CDR2 is YYEEEE. The length of the CDR3 is 14 residues. This CDR3 is CASSFMSSDGELSF. For the CDR3, the DNA is TGTGCCAGCAGCTTCATGTCTTCGGACGGGGAGCTGTCTTTT.

Ten or more counts support this clonotype. The chain employs TRBV7-9 and TRBJ2-3; tentatively, D is TRBD2 (6 bases). Germline V gives CDR1 SEHNR, CDR2 FQNEAQ (reference sequence). CDR3 size: 16 residues. Trimming stripped 5 bases from V and 5 bases from J, with 20 bases between. CDR3 coding DNA: TGTGCCAGCAGCACTACTAGCTCCGGGGAGGTAGATACGCAGTATTTT. This translates into CASSTTSSGEVDTQYF.

Ten or more counts support this clonotype. CDR3 nucleotides: TGCAGGACAACTAGGAACAATGAGCAGTTCTTC. It codes for CRTTRNNEQFF. The chain couples TRBV20-1 to TRBJ2-1; possible D gene TRBD2, 5 bases. This CDR3 has 11 residues. Germline CDR1 reads DFQATT; CDR2 reads SNEGSKA (reference sequence).

This clonotype was seen many times. The chain recombines TRBV5-1 with TRBJ1-1, with D unclear. The V end lost 1 base, the J end lost 5 bases, and 15 bases lay between the germline ends. Germline values: CDR1 SGHRS, CDR2 YFSETQ. This CDR3 is 15 amino acids long. The CDR3 bases are TGCGCCAGCAGCTTGAGACTGGCCCCGGGGACTGAAGCTTTCTTT. It is translated as CASSLRLAPGTEAFF.

This clonotype was observed at least ten times. The CDR3, as DNA: TGTGCCAGCAGTGCTTCTGCCCTTTCTCAGTTCTTC. Its translation is CASSASALSQFF. The chain joins TRBV25-1 to TRBJ2-1; the D is unclear. Germline CDR1 and CDR2: MGHDK and SYGVNS. This CDR3 has 12 amino acids. Trimming removed 4 bases from V and 13 bases from J, with 14 bases in between.

This clonotype came up many times. The J gene is TRBJ1-2, the V gene TRBV6-1; 10 nucleotides agree with TRBD1. CDR3 length equals 13 residues. Per the germline V gene, CDR1 is MNHNS and CDR2 is SASEGT. V shed 6 bases and J 11 bases; nucleotides not matched to a gene: 9. The CDR3 protein is CASRTRQGAEYTF. CDR3 DNA sequence: TGTGCCAGCAGAACGAGACAGGGGGCGGAATACACCTTC.

This clonotype was recorded at least ten times. This chain uses TRBV7-3 with TRBJ2-1, with D possibly matching TRBD2 (5 bases). This CDR3 is built from 16 residues. V was clipped by 5 bases and J by 8 bases, with 22 bases between them. Germline V lookup: CDR1 SGHTA, CDR2 FQGTGA. CDR3 coding DNA: TGTGCCAGCAGCCCGAGGCAACTAGGGCACAAGGATGAGCAGTTCTTC. As protein: CASSPRQLGHKDEQFF. The full variable domain, with the rest looked up from reference TRBV7-3 and TRBJ2-1, is GAGVSQTPSNKVTEKGKYVELRCDPISGHTALYWYRQSLGQGPEFLIYFQGTGAADDSGLPNDRFFAVRPEGSVSTLKIQRTERGDSAVYLCASSPRQLGHKDEQFFGPGTRLTVL.

This clonotype was found many times. This chain joins TRBV5-6 and TRBJ2-7, with D unresolved. The V end was cut by 4 bases, the J end by 0 bases, with 14 bases between. This CDR3 contains 15 residues. In germline, CDR1 is SGHDT, CDR2 YYEEEE. CDR3 bases: TGTGCCAGCAGCCCCCGCCTACTCTTCTCCTACGAGCAGTACTTC. Protein product: CASSPRLLFSYEQYF.

This clonotype was seen ten or more times. The chain recombines TRBV3-1 with TRBJ1-1, with 9 bases identical to TRBD1. V shed 3 bases, J shed 3 bases, and the junction held 2 bases outside the gene matches. This CDR3 has 14 amino acids. Germline CDR1 and CDR2: LGHDT and YNNKEL (reference sequence). The CDR3 sequence is CASSQGQGDTEAFF. In DNA form, the CDR3 reads TGTGCCAGCAGCCAGGGACAGGGAGACACTGAAGCTTTCTTT.

The sample holds a few counts of this clonotype. At one of its ends the junction is not consistent with the germline gene, which may arise from a read error. This rearrangement joins TRBV20-1 to TRBJ2-5; possibly TRBD1 or TRBD2 for D (6 bases each). This CDR3 comprises 17 residues. CDR1 and CDR2 (germline): DFQATT, SNEGSKA (reference sequence). CDR3 amino acids: CCAREVLRGKGQETQYF. The DNA for the CDR3 is TGCTGTGCTAGGGAGGTCCTGAGGGGGAAAGGGCAAGAGACCCAGTACTTC.

This clonotype was seen repeatedly, ten times or more. The chain combines TRBV4-2 with TRBJ1-2; no definite D call. The V end lost 0 bases, the J end lost 0 bases, and 14 bases lay between the germline ends. The germline CDR1 and CDR2 sequences are LGHNA and YNFKEQ. This CDR3 is built from 17 residues. The DNA of the CDR3 is TGTGCCAGCAGCCAAGAAACGGTTTGGAGAACTAACTATGGCTACACCTTC. Its translation: CASSQETVWRTNYGYTF.

The table lists this clonotype with many counts. V and J are TRBV7-3 and TRBJ2-1; D might be TRBD1 (5 bases). V was shortened by 5 bases and J by 7 bases, with 12 bases between the two germline ends. In germline, CDR1 is SGHTA, CDR2 FQGTGA. This CDR3 is built from 13 residues. The CDR3 DNA follows: TGTGCCAGCAGCCCCAGGGTAGGGAATGAGCAGTTCTTC. Protein sequence: CASSPRVGNEQFF.

At least ten counts were recorded for this clonotype. The chain employs TRBV4-1 and TRBJ2-7, with a tentative D call TRBD1 (10 bases). Per the germline V gene, CDR1 is MGHRA and CDR2 is YSYEKL. The ends were cut back, 1 base at V and 8 bases at J, with 21 bases in the middle. CDR3 length: 16 amino acids. CDR3 sequence reads: CASSQGPGQGTSKQYF. CDR3 DNA: TGCGCCAGCAGCCAAGGCCCGGGACAGGGGACTAGCAAGCAGTACTTC.

This clonotype showed up many times. The chain couples TRBV20-1 to TRBJ2-7; 14 bases line up with TRBD2. Germline V CDR1 and CDR2: DFQATT, SNEGSKA (reference sequence). This CDR3 region has 16 residues. V dropped 0 bases and J dropped 5; count of bases not matched to a gene: 6. The CDR3 reads CSARDWGTSGSHEQYF. DNA of the CDR3: TGCAGTGCTAGAGATTGGGGGACTAGCGGGAGCCACGAGCAGTACTTC.

This clonotype was seen at least ten times. V and J are TRBV28 and TRBJ2-7; maybe TRBD1 (6 bases). CDR3 size: 13 residues. V dropped 3 bases and J dropped 5 bases, with 11 bases sitting between them. Per germline, CDR1 MDHEN and CDR2 SYDVKM. DNA for the CDR3: TGTGCCAGCAGTTTGTCGGACAGCAACGAGCAGTACTTC. Translation gives CASSLSDSNEQYF.

This clonotype showed up many times. The rearrangement uses TRBV13 and TRBJ1-4, with D unclear. The CDR3 extends over 14 amino acids. Germline V gene lookup returns CDR1 PRHDT and CDR2 FYEKMQ (reference sequence). The germline V and J ends were trimmed by 6 bases and 2 bases, with 10 bases remaining between them. The CDR3 DNA is TGTGCCAGCAGTCTTGGGGATACTAATGAAAAACTGTTTTTT. This gives the protein CASSLGDTNEKLFF.

This clonotype was recorded at least ten times. The chain is built from TRBV29-1 and TRBJ2-4, with TRBD1 as a possible D gene (5 bases). V was shortened by 6 bases and J by 7 bases, with 16 bases between the two germline ends. The germline CDR1 and CDR2 sequences are SQVTM and ANQGSEA. There are 13 residues in the CDR3. Here the CDR3 reads CSVASVRQNIQYF. CDR3 DNA: TGCAGCGTCGCTTCAGTCAGACAGAACATTCAGTACTTC.

This clonotype occurred many times. The gene calls are TRBV20-1 and TRBJ2-3; D is unresolved. The CDR3 is made up of 17 amino acids. Trimming took off 5 bases at V and 0 bases at J, with 21 bases between the two ends. Germline loops: CDR1 DFQATT, CDR2 SNEGSKA (reference sequence). The CDR3 DNA is TGCAGTGCTGCGCTGAGCCTGGACCAGTCTAGCACAGATACGCAGTATTTT. Residues: CSAALSLDQSSTDTQYF.

This clonotype was seen ten or more times. The chain joins TRBV20-1 to TRBJ2-5; tentatively, D is TRBD2 (5 bases). The CDR3 spans 14 residues. The germline V gene has CDR1 DFQATT and CDR2 SNEGSKA (reference sequence). Trimming removed 0 bases at V and 3 bases at J, with 11 bases between. This CDR3 is CSAREWRPEETQYF. DNA for the CDR3: TGCAGTGCTAGAGAATGGAGGCCAGAAGAGACCCAGTACTTC.

The sample holds a few counts of this clonotype. The V and J genes are TRBV12-3 or TRBV12-4 and TRBJ2-1; the D is unclear. Deletions cut 3 bases from V and 8 bases from J, with 8 bases between. The CDR3 has 12 amino acids. This CDR3 reads CASSFLGYEQFF. DNA of the CDR3: TGTGCCAGCAGTTTCCTAGGGTATGAGCAGTTCTTC.

This clonotype was counted at least ten times. The V and J genes are TRBV20-1 and TRBJ1-2; D unclear. The germline V and J ends were trimmed by 5 bases and 0 bases, with 7 bases remaining between them. CDR1 is DFQATT, CDR2 SNEGSKA, per germline (reference sequence). The CDR3 sequence is 12 residues long. Written as DNA, the CDR3 is TGCAGTGCTGTGACCTCTAACTATGGCTACACCTTC. It yields the protein CSAVTSNYGYTF.

This rearrangement joins TRBV29-1 to TRBJ2-1, with D perhaps matching TRBD1 (6 bases). Trimming shortened V by 1 base and J by 8 bases, and 21 bases separated the two germline ends. This CDR3 is 16 amino acids long. Germline lookup yields CDR1 SQVTM and CDR2 ANQGSEA. The chain's CDR3 is CSVEASGDTRIDEQFF. CDR3 in DNA: TGCAGCGTTGAAGCAAGTGGGGACACCCGCATCGATGAGCAGTTCTTC.

This clonotype was seen many times. The chain recombines TRBV12-3 or TRBV12-4 with TRBJ2-1, with a tentative D call TRBD2 (6 bases). The CDR3 sequence is 15 residues long. Trimming stripped 1 base from V and 3 bases from J, with 10 bases between. As DNA, the CDR3 is TGTGCCAGCAGTTTAGGGGCGGGATACTACAATGAGCAGTTCTTC. Translating gives CASSLGAGYYNEQFF.

Many counts were recorded for this clonotype. J is TRBJ2-5 and V is TRBV7-2; TRBD1 agrees at 11 bases. This CDR3 comprises 14 residues. Germline CDR1 SGHTA, CDR2 FQGNSA. V dropped 5 bases and J dropped 7; count of bases not matched to a gene: 6. The CDR3, as DNA: TGTGCCAGCAGCACGGACAGGGGGCGCGGGACCCAGTACTTC. This translates into CASSTDRGRGTQYF.

This chain links TRBV30 with TRBJ1-3, with D maybe TRBD1 (6 bases). Trimming shortened V by 3 bases and J by 4 bases, and 13 bases separated the two germline ends. Germline CDR1 GTSNPN, CDR2 SVGIG (reference sequence). This CDR3 region has 14 residues. CDR3 bases: TGTGCCTGGAGCCACATCGACAGGGGAAACACCATATATTTT. The encoded protein is CAWSHIDRGNTIYF.

This clonotype was recorded a few times. The chain couples TRBV27 to TRBJ2-1; D is ambiguous. The ends were cut back, 5 bases at V and 9 bases at J, with 20 bases in the middle. Germline V CDR1 and CDR2: MNHEY, SMNVEV (reference sequence). This CDR3 is built from 15 residues. DNA of the CDR3: TGTGCCAGCAGTCCGAGTTTGGTAGAGGCACGTGAGCAGTTCTTC. Translating it yields CASSPSLVEAREQFF.

This clonotype was detected many times. CDR3 amino acids: CSARDVVNSRTDTQYF. Written as DNA, the CDR3 is TGCAGTGCTAGAGATGTCGTCAACTCACGCACAGATACGCAGTATTTT. The rearrangement links TRBV20-1 to TRBJ2-3; D unresolved. Germline CDR1 DFQATT, CDR2 SNEGSKA (reference sequence). The CDR3 is 16 amino acids. V gave up 0 bases and J gave up 1 base, with 14 bases separating them.

This clonotype was seen a few times. The chain uses TRBV3-1 and TRBJ2-1; unclear D gene. V lost 0 bases and J 4 bases, leaving 7 bases between the germline ends. Germline loops: CDR1 LGHDT, CDR2 YNNKEL (reference sequence). CDR3 size: 14 residues. The CDR3 region is CASSQDSRYNEQFF. The DNA for the CDR3 is TGTGCCAGCAGCCAAGATTCCCGATACAATGAGCAGTTCTTC.

This clonotype was picked up many times. The V call is TRBV7-2, the J call TRBJ2-1, with 8 bases lining up with TRBD2. Germline CDR1 is SGHTA and CDR2 is FQGNSA. Trimming at V came to 2 bases and at J to 8 bases, leaving 8 bases not matched to a gene. This CDR3 comprises 15 residues. The CDR3 is CASSLTRGGVYEQFF. CDR3 in DNA: TGTGCCAGCAGCTTAACTCGGGGGGGCGTCTATGAGCAGTTCTTC.